These 16 T cell receptor beta chains were sequenced from one sample in a study of blood T cell repertoires in COVID-19. Sequencing was performed with immunoSEQ multiplex PCR; in TCRdb, only in-frame clones are kept and a portion is missing. The data show about 170,000 clones, 70% to 90% seen once. Material for sequencing was peripheral blood. Receptors were obtained from a woman in her fifties or sixties with COVID-19, enrolled during active disease.

The rearrangement links TRBV4-3 to TRBJ2-2, with a possible D match to TRBD1 (5 bases). The CDR3 contains 15 residues. V was trimmed by 3 bases and J by 4 bases, leaving 12 bases between them. Per the germline V gene, CDR1 is LGHNA and CDR2 is YSLEER. CDR3 in DNA: TGCGCCAGCAGCCAGGACACAGGACGCACCGGGGAGCTGTTTTTT. It specifies CASSQDTGRTGELFF.

This chain links TRBV19 with TRBJ1-5, with D possibly matching TRBD1 (6 bases). Trimming pared 3 bases from V and 0 bases from J, leaving 12 bases between. CDR3 length equals 16 residues. Looked up from germline, CDR1 is LNHDA and CDR2 is SQIVND (reference sequence). CDR3 amino acids: CASSIRTENSNQPQHF. CDR3 coding DNA: TGTGCCAGTAGTATTCGGACAGAGAATAGCAATCAGCCCCAGCATTTT.

V is TRBV3-1 (or the pseudogene TRBV3-2) and J is TRBJ1-1, with D perhaps matching TRBD1 (5 bases). The germline V gene encodes CDR1 LGHDT and CDR2 YNNKEL (reference sequence). With 5 bases removed from V and 4 bases from J, the gap between germline ends came to 11 bases. CDR3 length: 13 residues. The CDR3 region is CASSANRGTEAFF. The CDR3 nucleotides read TGTGCCAGCAGCGCTAATAGGGGCACTGAAGCTTTCTTT.

CDR3 sequence reads: CASSHRDRDYYGYTF. CDR3 sequence (DNA): TGCGCCAGCAGCCACCGGGACAGGGATTACTATGGCTACACCTTC. V is TRBV5-1 and J is TRBJ1-2, with TRBD1 matching over 9 bases. The junction had 7 bases not matched to a gene; V was cut back by 4 bases and J by 3 bases. This CDR3 contains 15 residues. In germline, CDR1 is SGHRS, CDR2 YFSETQ.

CDR3 in amino acids: CASSQAVRVAPYEQYF. The CDR3 nucleotides read TGTGCCAGCAGCCAAGCGGTGCGGGTAGCGCCCTACGAGCAGTACTTC. The chain has TRBV4-2 and TRBJ2-7; D might be TRBD2 (5 bases). Trimming left V 1 base short and J 2 bases short, with 15 bases between. Germline-derived CDR1 and CDR2 are LGHNA and YNFKEQ. The CDR3 loop spans 16 amino acids.

The chain recombines TRBV3-1 (or the pseudogene TRBV3-2) with TRBJ2-7; 12 bases line up with TRBD2. The CDR3 covers 16 residues. With V trimmed by 2 bases and J by 2 bases, 4 bases remained unmatched. CDR1 LGHDT and CDR2 YNNKEL come from the germline V gene (reference sequence). In DNA form, the CDR3 reads TGTGCCAGCAGCCAACCCACTAGCGGGAGGCCCTACGAGCAGTACTTC. It translates to CASSQPTSGRPYEQYF.

Here the CDR3 reads CASRRGDSEQYF. The CDR3 nucleotides are TGTGCCAGCCGCCGGGGGGATAGCGAGCAGTACTTC. This chain links TRBV12-3 or TRBV12-4 with TRBJ2-7; 7 bases fit TRBD2. J lost 6 bases, V lost 8 bases, and 7 bases had no gene match. The CDR3 extends over 12 amino acids.

The chain couples TRBV27 to TRBJ1-5; TRBD1 aligns across 9 bases. CDR3 length equals 15 residues. Per the germline V gene, CDR1 is MNHEY and CDR2 is SMNVEV (reference sequence). The V gene end was trimmed by 5 bases and the J gene end by 6 bases; junction bases not matched to a gene: 8. CDR3 DNA: TGTGCCAGCAGTCGGGACAGGGAGATACCTCAGCCCCAGCATTTT. The encoded protein is CASSRDREIPQPQHF.

The chain uses TRBV5-1 and TRBJ1-5; 8 nucleotides line up with TRBD1. The trim removed 0 bases at V and 6 bases at J, leaving 11 bases unmatched. The germline gives CDR1 SGHRS, CDR2 YFSETQ. This CDR3 comprises 17 residues. The CDR3 nucleotides read TGCGCCAGCAGCTTGGGAACGGGACAGGAGACCCCTCAGCCCCAGCATTTT. Amino acids: CASSLGTGQETPQPQHF.

The V gene is TRBV18, the J gene TRBJ1-4; 9 bases match TRBD1. The length of the CDR3 is 15 residues. Germline CDR1 KGHSH, CDR2 LQKENI. The ends lost 3 bases at V and 7 bases at J; junction bases unmatched: 6. As DNA, the CDR3 is TGTGCCAGCTCACCCGGGACAGGGCCTAGTGAAAAACTGTTTTTT. Translating it yields CASSPGTGPSEKLFF.

This clone appeared a single time. This chain connects TRBV6-1 to TRBJ1-5; D call uncertain. Germline V gene data show CDR1 as MNHNS and CDR2 as SASEGT. V was trimmed by 3 bases and J by 0 bases, leaving 6 bases between them. This CDR3 is 14 amino acids long. Here the CDR3 DNA reads TGTGCCAGCAGTGACGACTATAGCAATCAGCCCCAGCATTTT. Its protein is CASSDDYSNQPQHF.

This clone was picked up a small number of times. The chain carries TRBV7-8 and TRBJ2-7, with D maybe TRBD1 (5 bases). V lost 5 bases and J lost 2, with 13 bases in between. The germline V gene has CDR1 SGHVS and CDR2 FQNEAQ. This CDR3 comprises 14 residues. The CDR3 loop is CASSPVTGAYEQYF. The CDR3 DNA sequence: TGTGCCAGCAGCCCAGTCACAGGAGCCTACGAGCAGTACTTC.

The genes are TRBV4-3 and TRBJ2-7; 8 bases are a match to TRBD2. This CDR3 region has 16 residues. J was trimmed by 4 bases and V by 0 bases; bases with no gene match: 8. The germline CDR1 and CDR2 sequences are LGHNA and YSLEER. CDR3 sequence reads: CASSQDPGRAGYEQYF. CDR3 bases: TGCGCCAGCAGCCAAGATCCCGGGAGGGCCGGGTACGAGCAGTACTTC.

The chain carries TRBV7-2 and TRBJ1-2; D gene ambiguous. The length of the CDR3 is 15 residues. The germline CDR1 and CDR2 sequences are SGHTA and FQGNSA. Trimming removed 4 bases at V and 11 bases at J, with 23 bases between. CDR3 amino acids: CTSSSFLGPAGWYTF. CDR3 nucleotide sequence: TGTACCAGCAGCTCCTTTCTTGGCCCTGCGGGTTGGTACACCTTC.

This clone was counted only a few times. This rearrangement joins TRBV11-3 to TRBJ1-1, with 7 bases matching TRBD1. The germline V gene has CDR1 SGHNT and CDR2 YENEEA. The CDR3 covers 14 residues. V shed 4 bases and J 9 bases; nucleotides not matched to a gene: 11. This CDR3 reads CASSSRFGTEKAFF. DNA of the CDR3: TGTGCCAGCAGCTCCCGTTTTGGGACAGAAAAAGCTTTCTTT.

The V and J genes are TRBV5-4 and TRBJ1-4, with D possibly matching TRBD1 (6 bases). The germline V and J ends were trimmed by 1 base and 5 bases, with 9 bases remaining between them. Germline loops: CDR1 SGHNT, CDR2 YYREEE (reference sequence). CDR3 length equals 14 residues. Written as DNA, the CDR3 is TGTGCCAGCAGCTTGACAGGGCCGAATGAAAAACTGTTTTTT. Translating it yields CASSLTGPNEKLFF.